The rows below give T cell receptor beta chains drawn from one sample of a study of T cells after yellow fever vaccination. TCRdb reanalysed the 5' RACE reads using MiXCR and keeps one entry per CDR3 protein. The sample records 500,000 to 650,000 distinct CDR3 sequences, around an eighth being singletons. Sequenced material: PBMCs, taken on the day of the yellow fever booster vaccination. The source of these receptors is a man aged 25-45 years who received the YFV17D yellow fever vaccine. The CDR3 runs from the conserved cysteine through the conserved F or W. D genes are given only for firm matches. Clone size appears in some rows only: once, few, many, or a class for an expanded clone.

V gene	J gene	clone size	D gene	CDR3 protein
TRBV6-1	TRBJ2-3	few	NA	CASTDGQGNTDTQYF
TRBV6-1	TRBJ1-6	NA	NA	CASFRDINSPLHF
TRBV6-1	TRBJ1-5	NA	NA	CASSGPGPTHQPQHF
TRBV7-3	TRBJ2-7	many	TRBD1	CASSLRGGHEQYF
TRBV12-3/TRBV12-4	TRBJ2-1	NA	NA	CASSPSYGMYNEQFF
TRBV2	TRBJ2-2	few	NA	CASSERQTTGELFF
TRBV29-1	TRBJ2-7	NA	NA	CSVVSGVYEQYF
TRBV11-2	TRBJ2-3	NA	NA	CASSLVFQGADTQYF
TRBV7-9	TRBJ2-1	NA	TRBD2	CASSLVGAGGTNEQFF
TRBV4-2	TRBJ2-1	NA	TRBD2	CASSQARGTSGRGWNEQFF
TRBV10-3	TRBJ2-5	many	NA	CAISEVGLSEETQYF
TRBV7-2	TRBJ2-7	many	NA	CASSLRHMGAGTSYEQYF
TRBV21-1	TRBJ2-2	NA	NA	CASSKEGPIKQGYTGELFF
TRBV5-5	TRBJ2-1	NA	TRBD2	CASSLEGGRAWFF
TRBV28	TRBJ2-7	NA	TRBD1	CASRPRVLGQASYEQYF
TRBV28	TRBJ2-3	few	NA	CASREGHKADTQYF
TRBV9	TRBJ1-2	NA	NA	CASSVRIGDYGYTF
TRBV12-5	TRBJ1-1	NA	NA	CASGSPPPGSDTEAFF
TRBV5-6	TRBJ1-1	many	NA	CASSGGHWNTEAFF